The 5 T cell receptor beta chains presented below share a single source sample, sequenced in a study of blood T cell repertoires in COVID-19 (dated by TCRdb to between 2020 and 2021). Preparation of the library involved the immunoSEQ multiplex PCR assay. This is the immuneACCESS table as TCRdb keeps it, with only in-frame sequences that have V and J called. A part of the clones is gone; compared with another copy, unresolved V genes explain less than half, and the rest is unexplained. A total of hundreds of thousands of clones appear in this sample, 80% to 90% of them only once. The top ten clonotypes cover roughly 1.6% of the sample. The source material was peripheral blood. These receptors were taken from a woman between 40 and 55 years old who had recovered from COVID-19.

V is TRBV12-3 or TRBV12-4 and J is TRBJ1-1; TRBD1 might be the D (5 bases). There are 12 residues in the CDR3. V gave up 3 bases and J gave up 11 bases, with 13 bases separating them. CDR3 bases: TGTGCCAGCAGTTTGAAAGGGACTTTGGCTTTCTTT. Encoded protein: CASSLKGTLAFF.

The DNA for the CDR3 is TGTGCCATCACGCCTAGCGGGGAGTCGTACGAGCAGTACTTC. It codes for CAITPSGESYEQYF. The chain employs TRBV10-3 and TRBJ2-7; 9 nucleotides align to TRBD2. The CDR3 is 14 amino acids. With 7 bases clipped from V and 4 bases from J, the junction kept 8 bases outside the gene matches. The germline CDR1 and CDR2 sequences are ENHRY and SYGVKD.

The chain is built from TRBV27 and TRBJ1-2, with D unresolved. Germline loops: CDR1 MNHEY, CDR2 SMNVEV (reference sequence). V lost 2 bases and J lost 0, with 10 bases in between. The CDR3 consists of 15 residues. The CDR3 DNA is TGTGCCAGCAGTTTAGTCGGGAGAGCTAACTATGGCTACACCTTC. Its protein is CASSLVGRANYGYTF.

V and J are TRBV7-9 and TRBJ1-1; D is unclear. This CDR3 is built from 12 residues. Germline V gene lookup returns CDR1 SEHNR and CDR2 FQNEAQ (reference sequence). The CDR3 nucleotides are TGTGCTGCACTTAAAGAGAACACTGAAGCTTTCTTT. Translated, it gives CAALKENTEAFF.

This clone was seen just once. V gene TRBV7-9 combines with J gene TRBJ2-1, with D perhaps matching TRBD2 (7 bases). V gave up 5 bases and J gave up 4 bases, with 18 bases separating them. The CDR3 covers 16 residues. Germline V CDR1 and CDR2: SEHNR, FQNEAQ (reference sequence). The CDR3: CASSPVGGPKYNEQFF. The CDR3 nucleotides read TGTGCCAGCAGCCCGGTGGGGGGGCCTAAGTACAATGAGCAGTTCTTC. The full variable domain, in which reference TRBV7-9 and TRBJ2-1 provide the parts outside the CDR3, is DTGVSQNPRHKITKRGQNVTFRCDPISEHNRLYWYRQTLGQGPEFLTYFQNEAQLEKSRLLSDRFSAERPKGSFSTLEIQRTEQGDSAMYLCASSPVGGPKYNEQFFGPGTRLTVL.